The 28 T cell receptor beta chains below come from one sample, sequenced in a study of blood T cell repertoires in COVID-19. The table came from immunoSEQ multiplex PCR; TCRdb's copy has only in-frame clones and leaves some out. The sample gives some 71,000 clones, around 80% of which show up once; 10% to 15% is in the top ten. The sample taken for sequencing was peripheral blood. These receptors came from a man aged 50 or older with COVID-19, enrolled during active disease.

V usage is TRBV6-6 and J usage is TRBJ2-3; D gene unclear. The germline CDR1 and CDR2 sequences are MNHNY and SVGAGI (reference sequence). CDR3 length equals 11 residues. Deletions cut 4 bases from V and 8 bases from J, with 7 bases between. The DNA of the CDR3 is TGTGCCAGCAGTTTGCCCGGTACGCAGTATTTT. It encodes CASSLPGTQYF.

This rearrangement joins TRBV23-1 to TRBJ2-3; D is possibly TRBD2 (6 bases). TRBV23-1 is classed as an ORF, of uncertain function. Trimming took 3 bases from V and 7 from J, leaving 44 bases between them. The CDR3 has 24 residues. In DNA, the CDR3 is TGCGCCAGCAGTCAGTTTATTCCTGGGGGGTGTAAACACCACCGTCTTCCATTTCGTTATACGCAGTATTTT. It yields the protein CASSQFIPGGCKHHRLPFRYTQYF.

In DNA, the CDR3 is TGCAGTGCTAGTAGGGCTAGCGGGGGCAACGAGCAGTACTTC. This encodes CSASRASGGNEQYF. The V gene is TRBV20-1, the J gene TRBJ2-7; 10 nucleotides align to TRBD2. The trim removed 3 bases at V and 5 bases at J, leaving 7 bases unmatched. This CDR3 spans 14 amino acids. Germline CDR1 DFQATT, CDR2 SNEGSKA (reference sequence).

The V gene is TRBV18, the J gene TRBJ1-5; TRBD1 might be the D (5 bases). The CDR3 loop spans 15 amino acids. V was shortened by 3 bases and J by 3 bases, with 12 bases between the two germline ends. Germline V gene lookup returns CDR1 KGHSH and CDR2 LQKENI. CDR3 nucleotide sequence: TGTGCCAGCTCACCCAGCGCAGGGTCCAATCAGCCCCAGCATTTT. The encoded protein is CASSPSAGSNQPQHF.

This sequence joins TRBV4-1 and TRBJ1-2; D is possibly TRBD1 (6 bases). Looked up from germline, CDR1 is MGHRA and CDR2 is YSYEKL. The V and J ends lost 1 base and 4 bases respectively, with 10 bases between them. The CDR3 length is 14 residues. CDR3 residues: CASSQGQGSYGYTF. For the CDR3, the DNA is TGCGCCAGCAGCCAAGGGCAGGGGAGCTATGGCTACACCTTC.

CDR3 coding DNA: TGCGCCAGCACTAAACAGGGATCCGCAGATACGCAGTATTTT. This encodes CASTKQGSADTQYF. The chain uses TRBV23-1 and TRBJ2-3; D possibly corresponds to TRBD1 (6 bases). TRBV23-1 carries the ORF label, with uncertain function. Deletions cut 7 bases from V and 4 bases from J, with 15 bases between. CDR3 size: 14 residues.

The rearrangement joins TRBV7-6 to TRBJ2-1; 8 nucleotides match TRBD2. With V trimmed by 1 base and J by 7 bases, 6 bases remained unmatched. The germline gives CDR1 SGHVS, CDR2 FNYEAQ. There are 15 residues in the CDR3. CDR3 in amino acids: CASSLGAGGANEQFF. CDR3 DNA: TGTGCCAGCAGCTTAGGTGCCGGGGGGGCGAATGAGCAGTTCTTC. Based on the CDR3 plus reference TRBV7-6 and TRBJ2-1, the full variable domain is GAGVSQSPRYKVTKRGQDVALRCDPISGHVSLYWYRQALGQGPEFLTYFNYEAQQDKSGLPNDRFSAERPEGSISTLTIQRTEQRDSAMYRCASSLGAGGANEQFFGPGTRLTVL.

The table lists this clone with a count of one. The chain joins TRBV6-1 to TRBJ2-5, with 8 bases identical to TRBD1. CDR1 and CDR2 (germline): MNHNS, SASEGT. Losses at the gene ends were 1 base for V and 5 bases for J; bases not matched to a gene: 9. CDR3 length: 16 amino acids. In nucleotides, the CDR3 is TGTGCCAGCAGTGAAGGGGCAGGGGGCTGGGTGGAGACCCAGTACTTC. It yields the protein CASSEGAGGWVETQYF.

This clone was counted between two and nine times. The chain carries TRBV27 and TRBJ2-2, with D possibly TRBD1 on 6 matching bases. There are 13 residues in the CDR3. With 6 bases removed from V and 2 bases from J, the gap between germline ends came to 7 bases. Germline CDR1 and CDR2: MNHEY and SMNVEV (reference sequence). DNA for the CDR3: TGTGCCAGCAGGGGACAAAACACCGGGGAGCTGTTTTTT. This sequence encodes CASRGQNTGELFF.

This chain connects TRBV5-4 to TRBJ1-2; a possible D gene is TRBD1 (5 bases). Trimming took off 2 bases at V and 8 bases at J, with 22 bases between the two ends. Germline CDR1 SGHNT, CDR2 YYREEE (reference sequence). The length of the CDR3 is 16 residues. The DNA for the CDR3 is TGTGCCAGCAGCTTTGGCCGACCTATGGGGGGGAGCGGCTACACCTTC. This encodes CASSFGRPMGGSGYTF.

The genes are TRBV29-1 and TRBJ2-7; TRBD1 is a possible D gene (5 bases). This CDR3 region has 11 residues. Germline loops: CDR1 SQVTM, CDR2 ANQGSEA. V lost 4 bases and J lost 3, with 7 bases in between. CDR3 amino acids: CSVADNYEQYF. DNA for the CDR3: TGCAGCGTTGCGGACAACTACGAGCAGTACTTC.

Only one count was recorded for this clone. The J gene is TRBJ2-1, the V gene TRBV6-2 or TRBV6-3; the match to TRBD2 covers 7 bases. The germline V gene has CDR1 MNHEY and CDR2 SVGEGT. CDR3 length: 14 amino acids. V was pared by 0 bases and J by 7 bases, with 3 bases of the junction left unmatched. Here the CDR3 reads CASSYSRGGNEQFF. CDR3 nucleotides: TGTGCCAGCAGTTACTCGAGGGGAGGGAATGAGCAGTTCTTC.

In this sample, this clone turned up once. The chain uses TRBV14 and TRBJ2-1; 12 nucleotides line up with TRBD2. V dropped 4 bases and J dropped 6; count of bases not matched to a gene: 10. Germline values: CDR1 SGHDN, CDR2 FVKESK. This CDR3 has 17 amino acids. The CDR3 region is CASSPPGLAGTSNEQFF. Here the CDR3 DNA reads TGTGCCAGCAGCCCACCCGGACTAGCGGGGACCTCCAATGAGCAGTTCTTC.

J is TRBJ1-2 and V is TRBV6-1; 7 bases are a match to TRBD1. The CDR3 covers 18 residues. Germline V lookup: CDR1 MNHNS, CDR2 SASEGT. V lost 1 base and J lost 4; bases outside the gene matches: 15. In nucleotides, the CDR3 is TGTGCCAGCAGTGAAGGTGCGACCTCGACAGGGTGGGGCTATGGCTACACCTTC. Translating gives CASSEGATSTGWGYGYTF.

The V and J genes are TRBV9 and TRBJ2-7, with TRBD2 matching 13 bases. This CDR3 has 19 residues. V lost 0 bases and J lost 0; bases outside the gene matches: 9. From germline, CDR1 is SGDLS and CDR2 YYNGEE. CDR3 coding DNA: TGTGCCAGCAGCGTAGGAGGACTAGCGGGGGCCAGGAGCTCCTACGAGCAGTACTTC. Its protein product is CASSVGGLAGARSSYEQYF.

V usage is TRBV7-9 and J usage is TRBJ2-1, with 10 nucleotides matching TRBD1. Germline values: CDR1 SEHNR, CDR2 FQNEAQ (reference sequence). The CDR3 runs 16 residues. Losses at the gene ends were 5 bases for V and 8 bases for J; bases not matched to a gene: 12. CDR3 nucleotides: TGTGCCAGCAGCCCGCGAGGGACAGGGGTGCTTCATGAGCAGTTCTTC. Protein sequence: CASSPRGTGVLHEQFF.

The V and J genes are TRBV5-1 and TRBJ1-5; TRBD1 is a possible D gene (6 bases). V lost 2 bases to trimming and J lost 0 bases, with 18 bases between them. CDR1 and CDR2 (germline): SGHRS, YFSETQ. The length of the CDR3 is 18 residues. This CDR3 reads CASSFLPTGEYSNQPQHF. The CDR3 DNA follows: TGCGCCAGCAGCTTCCTTCCGACAGGAGAATATAGCAATCAGCCCCAGCATTTT.

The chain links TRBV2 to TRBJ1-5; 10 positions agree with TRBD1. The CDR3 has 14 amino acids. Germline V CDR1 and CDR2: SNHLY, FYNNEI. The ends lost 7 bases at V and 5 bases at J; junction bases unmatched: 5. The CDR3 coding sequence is TGTGCCAGCACTGAGACAGGGGGCTATCAGCCCCAGCATTTT. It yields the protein CASTETGGYQPQHF.

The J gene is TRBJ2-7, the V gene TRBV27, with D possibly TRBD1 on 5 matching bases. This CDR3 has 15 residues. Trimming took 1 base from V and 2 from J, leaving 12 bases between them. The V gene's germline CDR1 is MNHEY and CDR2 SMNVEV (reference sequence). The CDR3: CASSLLAGYAYEQYF. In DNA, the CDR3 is TGTGCCAGCAGTTTATTGGCAGGGTACGCCTACGAGCAGTACTTC.

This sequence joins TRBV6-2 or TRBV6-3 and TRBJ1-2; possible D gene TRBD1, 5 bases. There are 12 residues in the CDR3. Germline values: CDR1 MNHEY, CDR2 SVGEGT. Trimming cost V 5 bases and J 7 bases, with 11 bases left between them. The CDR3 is CASSRGTLGYTF. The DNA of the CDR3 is TGTGCCAGCAGTCGCGGGACTCTTGGCTACACCTTC.

CDR3 protein: CASSVSLAGSRAADTQYF. CDR3 DNA: TGTGCCAGCAGCGTATCACTAGCGGGGTCTCGAGCGGCAGATACGCAGTATTTT. The rearrangement joins TRBV9 to TRBJ2-3; TRBD2 matches at 10 bases. The CDR3 has 18 amino acids. Germline V lookup: CDR1 SGDLS, CDR2 YYNGEE. V dropped 1 base and J dropped 4; count of bases not matched to a gene: 12.

Written as DNA, the CDR3 is TGTGCCAGCTCACCGACAGGGGCGGAGGGCTATGGCTACACCTTC. Translation gives CASSPTGAEGYGYTF. The chain combines TRBV18 with TRBJ1-2; 8 positions match TRBD1. The germline gives CDR1 KGHSH, CDR2 LQKENI. Trimming at V came to 3 bases and at J to 4 bases, leaving 7 bases not matched to a gene. The CDR3 sequence is 15 residues long.

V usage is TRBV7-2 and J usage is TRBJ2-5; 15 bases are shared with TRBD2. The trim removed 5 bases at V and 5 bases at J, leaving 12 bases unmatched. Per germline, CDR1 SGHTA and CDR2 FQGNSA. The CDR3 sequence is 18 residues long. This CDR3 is CASSSRGLAGGGGETQYF. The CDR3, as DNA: TGTGCCAGCAGCAGCCGGGGACTAGCGGGGGGAGGTGGGGAGACCCAGTACTTC.

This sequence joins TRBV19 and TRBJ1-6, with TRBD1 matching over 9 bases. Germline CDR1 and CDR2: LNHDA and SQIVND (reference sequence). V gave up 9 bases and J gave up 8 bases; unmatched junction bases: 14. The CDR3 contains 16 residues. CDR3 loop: CASYSPGQGLDSPLHF. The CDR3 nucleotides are TGTGCCAGCTACTCCCCGGGACAGGGTTTAGATTCACCCCTCCACTTT.

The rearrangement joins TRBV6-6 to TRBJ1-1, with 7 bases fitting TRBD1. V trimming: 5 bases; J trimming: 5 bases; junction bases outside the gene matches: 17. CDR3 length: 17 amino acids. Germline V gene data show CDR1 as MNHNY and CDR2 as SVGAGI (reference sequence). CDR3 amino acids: CASSPAFGGGLHTEAFF. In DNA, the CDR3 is TGTGCCAGCAGTCCCGCTTTTGGAGGGGGCTTACATACTGAAGCTTTCTTT.

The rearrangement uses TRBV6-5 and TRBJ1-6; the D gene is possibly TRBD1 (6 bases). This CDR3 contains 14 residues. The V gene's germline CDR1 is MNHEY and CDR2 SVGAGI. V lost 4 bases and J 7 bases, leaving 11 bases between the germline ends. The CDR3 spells CASSLQGRNSPLHF. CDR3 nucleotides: TGTGCCAGCAGTTTACAGGGAAGAAATTCACCCCTCCACTTT.

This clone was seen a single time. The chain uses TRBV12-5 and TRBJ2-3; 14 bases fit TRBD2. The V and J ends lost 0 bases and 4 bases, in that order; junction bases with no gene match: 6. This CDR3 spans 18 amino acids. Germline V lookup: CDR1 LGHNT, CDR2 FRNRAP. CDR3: CASGLVVTSGGGSDTQYF. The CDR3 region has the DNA TGTGCTAGTGGTTTGGTAGTGACTAGCGGGGGGGGTTCAGATACGCAGTATTTT.

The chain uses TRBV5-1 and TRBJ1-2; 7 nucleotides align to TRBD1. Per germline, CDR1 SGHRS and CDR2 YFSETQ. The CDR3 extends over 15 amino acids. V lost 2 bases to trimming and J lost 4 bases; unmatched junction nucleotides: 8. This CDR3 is CASSLQVTGTYGYTF. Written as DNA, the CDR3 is TGCGCCAGCAGCTTACAAGTGACAGGGACCTATGGCTACACCTTC.